The T cell receptor (beta chain) described here comes from a study of CD8 T cells in Susac syndrome. Trimming cost V 4 bases and J 0 bases; bases outside gene matches: 4. The CDR3 runs 15 residues. Germline lookup yields CDR1 SQVTM and CDR2 ANQGSEA. Random hexamers were used to reverse transcribe an amount of roughly 0.5 to 1 ug RNA. Via MiXCR, TCRdb re-called the immunoSEQ multiplex PCR reads, giving one row per CDR3 protein. The profile covers about 210,000 distinct CDR3 sequences, with approximately 95% appearing a single time and 0.075% to 0.095% taken by the ten largest. The material sequenced was CD4+ T cells from PBMCs. This clonotype originated in a human donor with multiple sclerosis. The chain couples TRBV29-1 to TRBJ2-3; 10 bases are a match to TRBD2. The CDR3 DNA reads TGCAGCGTTGGAACTAGCGGGATTAGCACAGATACGCAGTATTTT. Translating gives CSVGTSGISTDTQYF.